Presented here are 30 T cell receptor beta chains from one specimen sequenced in a study of T cell responses to AZD1222 COVID-19 vaccine. Produced via immunoSEQ multiplex PCR; TCRdb's table is partial and in-frame only. The table has around 110,000 clones, roughly 85% seen once. Here the sequenced sample was peripheral blood, taken on day 0 of MenACWY control vaccination. The receptors come from an adult in good health.

V gene TRBV4-2 combines with J gene TRBJ1-4; 9 nucleotides agree with TRBD1. CDR1 is LGHNA and CDR2 is YNFKEQ in the germline V gene. Losses at the gene ends were 5 bases for V and 6 bases for J; bases not matched to a gene: 7. This CDR3 is 15 amino acids long. Written as DNA, the CDR3 is TGTGCCAGCAGCTCAATCGGGACAGGGTATGAAAAACTGTTTTTT. It is translated as CASSSIGTGYEKLFF.

J is TRBJ1-1 and V is TRBV3-1 (or the pseudogene TRBV3-2); a possible D gene is TRBD1 (6 bases). The length of the CDR3 is 15 residues. Germline lookup yields CDR1 LGHDT and CDR2 YNNKEL (reference sequence). Trimming took 3 bases from V and 1 from J, leaving 12 bases between them. The DNA of the CDR3 is TGTGCCAGCAGCCAGAACAGGGTACGGAACACTGAAGCTTTCTTT. It encodes CASSQNRVRNTEAFF.

J is TRBJ1-4 and V is TRBV4-1; 8 nucleotides match TRBD1. The CDR3 runs 16 residues. The germline V gene encodes CDR1 MGHRA and CDR2 YSYEKL. Trimming took 1 base from V and 10 from J; bases not matched to a gene: 11. The CDR3, as DNA: TGCGCCAGCAGCCAAGGTGGGGACAGGAGGGAAGGAAAACTGTTTTTT. Its protein product is CASSQGGDRREGKLFF.

The chain combines TRBV2 with TRBJ2-1; TRBD1 agrees at 9 bases. The CDR3 has 15 residues. The germline V gene encodes CDR1 SNHLY and CDR2 FYNNEI. J gave up 7 bases and V 3 bases, and 7 bases lay outside the gene matches. CDR3 loop: CASSDPDRGMNEQFF. The CDR3 coding sequence is TGTGCCAGCAGTGACCCGGACAGGGGTATGAATGAGCAGTTCTTC.

This sequence joins TRBV9 and TRBJ1-4; 9 positions agree with TRBD1. From germline, CDR1 is SGDLS and CDR2 YYNGEE. J gave up 8 bases and V 2 bases, and 4 bases lay outside the gene matches. The CDR3 consists of 14 residues. The DNA for the CDR3 is TGTGCCAGCAGCGTTGGACAGGGGCGCGAAAAACTGTTTTTT. Translation: CASSVGQGREKLFF. The variable domain in full, with the rest retrieved from reference TRBV9 and TRBJ1-4, is DSGVTQTPKHLITATGQRVTLRCSPRSGDLSVYWYQQSLDQGLQFLIQYYNGEERAKGNILERFSAQQFPDLHSELNLSSLELGDSALYFCASSVGQGREKLFFGSGTQLSVL.

The chain joins TRBV10-3 to TRBJ2-1; TRBD2 matches 8 bases. Germline values: CDR1 ENHRY, CDR2 SYGVKD. After removal of 2 bases from V and 9 bases from J, the junction contained 6 bases not matched to a gene. The CDR3 loop spans 14 amino acids. The CDR3 protein is CAISEPKTSAEQFF. The CDR3 nucleotides read TGTGCCATCAGTGAGCCCAAGACTAGCGCTGAGCAGTTCTTC.

J is TRBJ2-7 and V is TRBV10-3; possible D gene TRBD1, 6 bases. Germline-derived CDR1 and CDR2 are ENHRY and SYGVKD. V was clipped by 0 bases and J by 9 bases, with 18 bases between them. This CDR3 is 15 amino acids long. CDR3 bases: TGTGCCATCAGTGAGTCTCAGGGGACGGGAATCGGGCAGTACTTC. This gives the protein CAISESQGTGIGQYF.

This chain connects TRBV4-2 to TRBJ1-1; TRBD1 matches at 9 bases. The CDR3 is made up of 15 amino acids. V trimming: 4 bases; J trimming: 1 base; junction bases outside the gene matches: 4. Germline lookup yields CDR1 LGHNA and CDR2 YNFKEQ. The CDR3 sequence is CASSPLGQGNTEAFF. The CDR3 nucleotides are TGTGCCAGCAGCCCCCTGGGACAGGGGAACACTGAAGCTTTCTTT.

This chain connects TRBV7-2 to TRBJ2-7; TRBD1 agrees at 10 bases. After removal of 5 bases from V and 2 bases from J, the junction contained 6 bases not matched to a gene. Germline V lookup: CDR1 SGHTA, CDR2 FQGNSA. CDR3 length: 15 residues. This CDR3 is CASSLDRGRTYEQYF. CDR3 DNA: TGTGCCAGCAGCCTAGACAGGGGGCGAACCTACGAGCAGTACTTC.

V usage is TRBV7-6 and J usage is TRBJ2-5; TRBD2 agrees at 9 bases. Per germline, CDR1 SGHVS and CDR2 FNYEAQ. V gave up 4 bases and J gave up 0 bases; unmatched junction bases: 6. CDR3 length equals 16 residues. CDR3 sequence (DNA): TGTGCCAGCAGCTCTCAAAGCGGGGGGTACCAAGAGACCCAGTACTTC. The encoded protein is CASSSQSGGYQETQYF.

The J gene is TRBJ1-6, the V gene TRBV2; unclear D gene. In germline, CDR1 is SNHLY, CDR2 FYNNEI. Trimming removed 6 bases at V and 8 bases at J, with 14 bases between. The CDR3 extends over 14 amino acids. The DNA of the CDR3 is TGTGCCAGCAGCTTTGAGACCTCCTATTCACCCCTCCACTTT. Its translation: CASSFETSYSPLHF.

The chain joins TRBV2 to TRBJ2-7; D is unresolved. Germline V CDR1 and CDR2: SNHLY, FYNNEI. The CDR3 length is 11 residues. The V end was cut by 8 bases, the J end by 6 bases, with 11 bases between. This chain's CDR3 is CASSYFGEQYF. CDR3 in DNA: TGTGCCAGCTCCTACTTCGGCGAGCAGTACTTC.

V gene TRBV28 combines with J gene TRBJ1-1; D not certain. The CDR3 is made up of 15 amino acids. Germline assignment: CDR1 MDHEN and CDR2 SYDVKM. V lost 3 bases to trimming and J lost 1 base, with 12 bases between them. In nucleotides, the CDR3 is TGTGCCAGCAGTTTTAGGGCCCGAGCGAACACTGAAGCTTTCTTT. The encoded protein is CASSFRARANTEAFF.

In its sample, this clone was seen once. Other DNA sequences in the sample encode the same CDR3. V usage is TRBV7-2 and J usage is TRBJ1-4; tentative D call: TRBD1 (5 bases). The CDR3 runs 14 residues. Trimming removed 3 bases at V and 5 bases at J, with 10 bases between. Germline V CDR1 and CDR2: SGHTA, FQGNSA. CDR3 in amino acids: CASSFGGINEKLFF. The CDR3, as DNA: TGTGCCAGCAGCTTTGGGGGGATCAATGAAAAACTGTTTTTT. The whole variable domain, filled in from reference TRBV7-2 and TRBJ1-4, reads GAGVSQSPSNKVTEKGKDVELRCDPISGHTALYWYRQSLGQGLEFLIYFQGNSAPDKSGLPSDRFSAERTGGSVSTLTIQRTQQEDSAVYLCASSFGGINEKLFFGSGTQLSVL.

J is TRBJ2-5 and V is TRBV14, with no clear D. V was trimmed by 1 base and J by 2 bases, leaving 8 bases between them. The CDR3 extends over 14 amino acids. Germline CDR1 is SGHDN and CDR2 is FVKESK. The CDR3 spells CASSQGRRQETQYF. The CDR3 bases are TGTGCCAGCAGCCAAGGGAGACGACAAGAGACCCAGTACTTC.

In its sample, this clone was seen once. The rearrangement links TRBV27 to TRBJ2-1; tentatively, D is TRBD1 or TRBD2 (5 bases each). This CDR3 has 14 residues. The V gene's germline CDR1 is MNHEY and CDR2 SMNVEV (reference sequence). Trimming removed 5 bases from V and 4 bases from J, with 12 bases in between. The CDR3 DNA follows: TGTGCCAGCAGTGACCTAGGGGAGTACAATGAGCAGTTCTTC. It translates to CASSDLGEYNEQFF.

This chain links TRBV5-1 with TRBJ1-2, with 8 bases aligning to TRBD1. The CDR3 consists of 14 residues. V lost 3 bases, J lost 0 bases, and 1 base stayed unmatched. CDR1 and CDR2 from the germline V gene are SGHRS and YFSETQ. The CDR3 here is CASSSGGANYGYTF. The CDR3 nucleotides are TGCGCCAGCAGCTCAGGGGGCGCTAACTATGGCTACACCTTC.

The chain employs TRBV6-5 and TRBJ2-1; TRBD1 is a possible D gene (5 bases). V was clipped by 8 bases and J by 4 bases, with 9 bases between them. The CDR3 totals 12 residues. Germline CDR1 is MNHEY and CDR2 is SVGAGI. CDR3 region: CASGKGYNEQFF. The CDR3 nucleotides are TGTGCCAGCGGGAAGGGGTACAATGAGCAGTTCTTC.

This clone was counted between two and nine times. The chain employs TRBV9 and TRBJ2-1, with D possibly being TRBD2 (5 bases). V shed 0 bases and J shed 1 base, with 8 bases lying between them. This CDR3 has 15 amino acids. CDR1 SGDLS and CDR2 YYNGEE come from the germline V gene. CDR3 nucleotides: TGTGCCAGCAGCGTAGATAGCGAGTCCTACAATGAGCAGTTCTTC. This encodes CASSVDSESYNEQFF.

The rearrangement joins TRBV6-5 to TRBJ1-3; D possibly corresponds to TRBD1 (5 bases). CDR3 length: 15 amino acids. V was cut by 6 bases and J by 0 bases, with 12 bases left in between. The germline gives CDR1 MNHEY, CDR2 SVGAGI. The CDR3 nucleotides are TGTGCCAGCAGCCTAGACAGATACTCTGGAAACACCATATATTTT. Its protein is CASSLDRYSGNTIYF.

The V and J genes are TRBV2 and TRBJ1-1; perhaps TRBD1 as D (6 bases). The CDR3 length is 13 residues. Per germline, CDR1 SNHLY and CDR2 FYNNEI. Trimming removed 3 bases from V and 7 bases from J, with 12 bases in between. This CDR3 is CASSEQGLDEAFF. CDR3 nucleotide sequence: TGTGCCAGCAGTGAGCAGGGGCTCGATGAAGCTTTCTTT.

The chain has TRBV19 and TRBJ2-7; tentative D call: TRBD1 (5 bases). The CDR3 has 12 amino acids. Germline V CDR1 and CDR2: LNHDA, SQIVND (reference sequence). V lost 5 bases and J lost 7, with 12 bases in between. CDR3 coding DNA: TGTGCCAGTAGTCACCAGGGTGAGGAGCAGTACTTC. It codes for CASSHQGEEQYF.

The chain links TRBV27 to TRBJ1-1; unclear D gene. The CDR3 is 15 amino acids. Germline values: CDR1 MNHEY, CDR2 SMNVEV (reference sequence). Trimming cost V 4 bases and J 0 bases, with 12 bases left between them. Written as DNA, the CDR3 is TGTGCCAGCAGTTCCTCGGCCCCTATGAACACTGAAGCTTTCTTT. It specifies CASSSSAPMNTEAFF.

This clone has just a few counts. The chain couples TRBV4-3 to TRBJ1-6, with 11 bases that match TRBD1. Germline V gene lookup returns CDR1 LGHNA and CDR2 YSLEER. V lost 8 bases, J lost 10 bases, and 13 bases stayed unmatched. The CDR3 has 16 residues. The chain's CDR3 is CASSSKAGQGDSPLHF. In DNA, the CDR3 is TGCGCCAGCTCATCAAAGGCGGGACAGGGGGACTCACCCCTCCACTTT.

The chain uses TRBV7-9 and TRBJ2-5; 10 bases match TRBD2. Looked up from germline, CDR1 is SEHNR and CDR2 is FQNEAQ (reference sequence). V lost 6 bases to trimming and J lost 2 bases; unmatched junction nucleotides: 6. This CDR3 spans 15 amino acids. The DNA for the CDR3 is TGTGCCAGCAGGAAGATAGCGGGGGGACAAGAGACCCAGTACTTC. The encoded protein is CASRKIAGGQETQYF.

The genes are TRBV12-3 or TRBV12-4 and TRBJ2-5; D might be TRBD1 (5 bases). The germline V and J ends were trimmed by 4 bases and 7 bases, with 13 bases remaining between them. The length of the CDR3 is 13 residues. The CDR3 region is CASSSTEVGTQYF. CDR3 DNA: TGTGCCAGCAGTTCGACAGAGGTCGGGACCCAGTACTTC.

The chain has TRBV4-2 and TRBJ1-5, with TRBD1 identical over 11 bases. The CDR3 has 17 residues. Germline CDR1 is LGHNA and CDR2 is YNFKEQ. J was trimmed by 7 bases and V by 1 base; bases with no gene match: 9. The DNA for the CDR3 is TGTGCCAGCAGCCAAGCCCGATTCCGGGACAGGGGGCAGCCCCAGCATTTT. This sequence encodes CASSQARFRDRGQPQHF.

V usage is TRBV3-1 (or the pseudogene TRBV3-2) and J usage is TRBJ2-5; 12 positions match TRBD2. The length of the CDR3 is 16 residues. Germline trimming cut 0 bases from V and 11 bases from J; bases unmatched to any gene: 10. CDR1 and CDR2 (germline): LGHDT, YNNKEL (reference sequence). The CDR3 loop reads CASSQDSAASGGVQYF. The DNA of the CDR3 is TGTGCCAGCAGCCAAGATTCGGCGGCTAGCGGGGGGGTGCAGTACTTC.

This sequence joins TRBV29-1 and TRBJ1-1; D might be TRBD1 (5 bases). V was cut by 7 bases and J by 1 base, with 10 bases left in between. This CDR3 contains 12 residues. The germline V gene has CDR1 SQVTM and CDR2 ANQGSEA. CDR3 DNA sequence: TGCAGCGGGGGACGGAGGAACACTGAAGCTTTCTTT. Encoded protein: CSGGRRNTEAFF.

V is TRBV7-2 and J is TRBJ2-2; TRBD2 aligns across 10 bases. The CDR3 contains 16 residues. Per the germline V gene, CDR1 is SGHTA and CDR2 is FQGNSA. V gave up 2 bases and J gave up 4 bases; unmatched junction bases: 4. The CDR3 region has the DNA TGTGCCAGCAGCTTAAGCGGGGGGGCGGTCACCGGGGAGCTGTTTTTT. It is translated as CASSLSGGAVTGELFF.